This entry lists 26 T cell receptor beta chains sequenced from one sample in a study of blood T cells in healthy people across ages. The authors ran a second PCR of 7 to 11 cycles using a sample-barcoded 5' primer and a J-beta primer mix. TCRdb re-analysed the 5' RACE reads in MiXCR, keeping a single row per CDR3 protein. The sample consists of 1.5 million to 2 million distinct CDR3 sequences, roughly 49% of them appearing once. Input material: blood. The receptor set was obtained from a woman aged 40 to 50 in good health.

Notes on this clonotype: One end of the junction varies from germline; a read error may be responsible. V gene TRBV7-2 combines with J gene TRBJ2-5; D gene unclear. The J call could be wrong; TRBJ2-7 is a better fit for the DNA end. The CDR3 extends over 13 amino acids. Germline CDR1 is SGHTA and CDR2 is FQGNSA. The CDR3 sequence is CAGSVGRAYEQYF. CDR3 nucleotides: TGTGCCGGCAGCGTAGGTAGGGCTTACGAGCAGTACTTC.

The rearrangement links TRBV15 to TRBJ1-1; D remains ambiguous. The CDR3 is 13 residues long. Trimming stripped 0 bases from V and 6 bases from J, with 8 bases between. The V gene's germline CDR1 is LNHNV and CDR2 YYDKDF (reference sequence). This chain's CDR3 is CATSRDVGSEAFF. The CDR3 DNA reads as TGTGCCACCAGCAGAGATGTCGGTTCTGAAGCTTTCTTT.

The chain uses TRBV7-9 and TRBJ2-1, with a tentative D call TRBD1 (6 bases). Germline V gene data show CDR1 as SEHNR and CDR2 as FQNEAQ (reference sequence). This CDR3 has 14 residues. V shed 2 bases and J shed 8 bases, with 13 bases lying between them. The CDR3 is CASSLRNRADEQFF. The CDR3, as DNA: TGTGCCAGCAGCTTAAGGAACAGGGCCGATGAGCAGTTCTTC.

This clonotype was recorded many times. In nucleotides, the CDR3 is TGTGCCAGCAGTTTAGGGCATAACAATGAGCAGTTCTTC. Encoded protein: CASSLGHNNEQFF. J is TRBJ2-1 and V is TRBV27, with D unclear. CDR3 length: 13 amino acids. V lost 2 bases, J lost 5 bases, and 7 bases lay in between. CDR1 and CDR2 (germline): MNHEY, SMNVEV (reference sequence).

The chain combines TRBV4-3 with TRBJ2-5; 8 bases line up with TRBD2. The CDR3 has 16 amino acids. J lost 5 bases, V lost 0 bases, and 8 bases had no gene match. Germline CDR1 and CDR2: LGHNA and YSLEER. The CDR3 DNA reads TGCGCCAGCAGCCAAGATTTAACGGGGGGGCCGGAGACCCAGTACTTC. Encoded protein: CASSQDLTGGPETQYF.

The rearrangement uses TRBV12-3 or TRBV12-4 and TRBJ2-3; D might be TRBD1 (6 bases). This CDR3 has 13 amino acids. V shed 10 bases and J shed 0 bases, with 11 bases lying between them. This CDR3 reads CANGQTSTDTQYF. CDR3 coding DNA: TGTGCCAACGGACAGACAAGCACAGATACGCAGTATTTT.

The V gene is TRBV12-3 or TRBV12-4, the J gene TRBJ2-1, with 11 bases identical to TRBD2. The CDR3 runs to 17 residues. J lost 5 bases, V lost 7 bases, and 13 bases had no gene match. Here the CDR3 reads CASKFSLAGGRDNEQFF. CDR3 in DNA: TGTGCCAGCAAATTCTCCCTAGCGGGGGGTAGGGACAATGAGCAGTTCTTC.

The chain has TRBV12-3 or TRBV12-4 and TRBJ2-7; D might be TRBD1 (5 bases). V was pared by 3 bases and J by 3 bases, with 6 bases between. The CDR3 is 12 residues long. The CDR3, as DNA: TGTGCCAGCAGTTTCAGGGTCTACGAGCAGTACTTC. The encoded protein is CASSFRVYEQYF.

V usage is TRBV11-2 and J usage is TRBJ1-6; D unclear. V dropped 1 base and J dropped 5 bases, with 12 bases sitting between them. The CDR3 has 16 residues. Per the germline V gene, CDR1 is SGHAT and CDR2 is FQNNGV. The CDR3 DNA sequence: TGTGCCAGCAGCTTAGCGATTCCTGGCGATAATTCACCCCTCCACTTT. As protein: CASSLAIPGDNSPLHF.

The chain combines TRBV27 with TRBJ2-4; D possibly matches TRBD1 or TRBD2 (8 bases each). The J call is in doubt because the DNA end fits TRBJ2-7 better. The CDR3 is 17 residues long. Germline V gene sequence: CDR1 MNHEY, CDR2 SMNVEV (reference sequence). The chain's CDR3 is CASSFDPDRGLGNEQYF. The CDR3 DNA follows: TGTGCCAGCAGTTTTGACCCCGACAGGGGACTAGGAAACGAGCAGTACTTC.

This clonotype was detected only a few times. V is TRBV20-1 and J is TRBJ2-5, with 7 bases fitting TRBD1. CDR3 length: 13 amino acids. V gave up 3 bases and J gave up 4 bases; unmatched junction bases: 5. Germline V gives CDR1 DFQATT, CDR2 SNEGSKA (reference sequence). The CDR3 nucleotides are TGCAGTGCTAGGAGCAGGGGGTTAGAGACCCAGTACTTC. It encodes CSARSRGLETQYF.

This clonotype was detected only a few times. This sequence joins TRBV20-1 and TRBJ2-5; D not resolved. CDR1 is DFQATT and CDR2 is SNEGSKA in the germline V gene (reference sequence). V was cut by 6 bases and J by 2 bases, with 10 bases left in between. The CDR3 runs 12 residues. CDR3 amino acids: CSAGLNQETQYF. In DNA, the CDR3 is TGCAGTGCGGGCCTGAATCAAGAGACCCAGTACTTC.

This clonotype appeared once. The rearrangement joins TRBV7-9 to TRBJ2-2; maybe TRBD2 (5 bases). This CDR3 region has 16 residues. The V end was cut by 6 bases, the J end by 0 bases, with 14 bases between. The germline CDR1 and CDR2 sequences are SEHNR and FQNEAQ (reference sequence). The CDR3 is CASRGNIGANTGELFF. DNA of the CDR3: TGTGCCAGCAGGGGAAATATCGGGGCGAACACCGGGGAGCTGTTTTTT.

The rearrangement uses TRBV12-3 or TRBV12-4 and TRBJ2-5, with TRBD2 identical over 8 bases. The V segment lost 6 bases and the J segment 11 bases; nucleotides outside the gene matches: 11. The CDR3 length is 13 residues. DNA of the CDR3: TGTGCCAGCAGCCCTAGCGGGCCTAATGAGCAGTACTTC. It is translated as CASSPSGPNEQYF.

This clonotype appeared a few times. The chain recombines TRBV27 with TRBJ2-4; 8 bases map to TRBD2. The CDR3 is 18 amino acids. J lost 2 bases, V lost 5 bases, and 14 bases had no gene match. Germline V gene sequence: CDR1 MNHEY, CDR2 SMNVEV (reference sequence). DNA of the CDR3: TGTGCCAGCAGTCCCCTCCCTCGCGGGGGGCTGTCCAAAAACATTCAGTACTTC. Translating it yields CASSPLPRGGLSKNIQYF.

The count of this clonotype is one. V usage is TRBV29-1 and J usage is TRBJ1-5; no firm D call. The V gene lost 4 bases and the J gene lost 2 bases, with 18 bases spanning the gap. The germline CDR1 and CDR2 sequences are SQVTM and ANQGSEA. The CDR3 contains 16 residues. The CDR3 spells CSVGIGSWDGNQPQHF. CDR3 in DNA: TGCAGCGTTGGTATAGGGTCTTGGGATGGCAATCAGCCCCAGCATTTT.

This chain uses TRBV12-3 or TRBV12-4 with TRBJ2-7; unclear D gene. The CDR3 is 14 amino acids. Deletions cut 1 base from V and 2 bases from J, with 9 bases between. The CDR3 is CASSLGHPPYEQYF. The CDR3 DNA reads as TGTGCCAGCAGTTTAGGGCATCCGCCCTACGAGCAGTACTTC.

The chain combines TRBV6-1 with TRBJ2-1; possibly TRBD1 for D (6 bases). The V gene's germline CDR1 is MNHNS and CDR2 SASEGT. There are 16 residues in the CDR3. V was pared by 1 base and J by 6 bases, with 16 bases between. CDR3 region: CASSEGRTVHANEQFF. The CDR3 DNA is TGTGCCAGCAGTGAAGGACGGACAGTCCACGCCAATGAGCAGTTCTTC.

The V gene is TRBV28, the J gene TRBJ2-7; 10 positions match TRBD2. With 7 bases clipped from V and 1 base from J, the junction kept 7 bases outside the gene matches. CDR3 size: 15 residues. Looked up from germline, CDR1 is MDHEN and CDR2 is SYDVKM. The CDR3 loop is CASKGGLAHSYEQYF. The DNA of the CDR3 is TGTGCCAGCAAAGGGGGACTAGCGCATTCCTACGAGCAGTACTTC.

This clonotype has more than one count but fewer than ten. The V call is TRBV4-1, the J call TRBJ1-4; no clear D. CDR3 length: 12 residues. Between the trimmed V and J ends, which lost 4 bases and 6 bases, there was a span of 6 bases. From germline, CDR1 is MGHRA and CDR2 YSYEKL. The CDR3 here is CASSPLHEKLFF. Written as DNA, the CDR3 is TGCGCCAGCAGCCCTTTACATGAAAAACTGTTTTTT.

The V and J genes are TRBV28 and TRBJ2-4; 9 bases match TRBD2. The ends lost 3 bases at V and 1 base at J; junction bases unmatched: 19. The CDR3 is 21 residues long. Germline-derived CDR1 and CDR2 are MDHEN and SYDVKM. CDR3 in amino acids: CASSFPRTSVERDGAKNIQYF. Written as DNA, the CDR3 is TGTGCCAGCAGTTTCCCCCGGACTAGCGTTGAAAGGGATGGGGCCAAAAACATTCAGTACTTC.

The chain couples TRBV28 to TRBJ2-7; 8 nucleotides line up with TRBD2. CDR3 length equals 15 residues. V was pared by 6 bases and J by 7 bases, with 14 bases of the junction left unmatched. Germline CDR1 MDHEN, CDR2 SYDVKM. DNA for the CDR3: TGTGCCAGCAGGCGGAGCGGGGGTTTCTACAATGAGCAGTACTTC. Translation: CASRRSGGFYNEQYF.

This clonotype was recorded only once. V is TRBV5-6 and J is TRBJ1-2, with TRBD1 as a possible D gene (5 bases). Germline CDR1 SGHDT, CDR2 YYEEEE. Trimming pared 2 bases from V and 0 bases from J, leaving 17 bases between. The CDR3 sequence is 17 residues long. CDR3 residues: CASSFRQRAYSNYGYTF. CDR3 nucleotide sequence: TGTGCCAGCAGCTTTAGACAGAGGGCCTACTCTAACTATGGCTACACCTTC.

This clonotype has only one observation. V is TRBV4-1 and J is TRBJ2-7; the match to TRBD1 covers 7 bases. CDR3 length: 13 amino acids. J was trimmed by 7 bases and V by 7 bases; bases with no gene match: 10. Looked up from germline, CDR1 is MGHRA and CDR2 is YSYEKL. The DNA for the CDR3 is TGCGCCAGCACAGGACAGGACCCTGGGGAGCAGTACTTC. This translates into CASTGQDPGEQYF.

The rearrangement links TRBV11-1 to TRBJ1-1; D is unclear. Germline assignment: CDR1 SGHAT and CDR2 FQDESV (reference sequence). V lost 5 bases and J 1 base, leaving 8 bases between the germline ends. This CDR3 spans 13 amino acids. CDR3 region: CASSHRRNTEAFF. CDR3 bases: TGTGCCAGCAGCCATCGACGGAACACTGAAGCTTTCTTT.

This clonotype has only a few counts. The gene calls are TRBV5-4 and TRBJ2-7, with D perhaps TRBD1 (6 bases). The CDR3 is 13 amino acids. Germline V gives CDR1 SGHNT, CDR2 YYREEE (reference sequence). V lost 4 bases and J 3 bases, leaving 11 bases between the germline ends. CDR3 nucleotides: TGTGCCAGCAGCATCGGACAGCGCTACGAGCAGTACTTC. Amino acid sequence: CASSIGQRYEQYF.